This T cell receptor (beta chain) was captured by sequencing in a study of CD8+ T cells in alopecia areata. Study-wide results and caveats: In patients, TCRs were shared less clearly than in mice, and HLA may possibly be involved.

About this clone: Its cognate antigen is unknown.

Reverse transcription of extracted RNA yielded cDNA, which provided the sequencing template. This table comes from immunoSEQ multiplex PCR, and its TCRdb copy is limited to in-frame clones, with some not included. The sample consists of about 130,000 clones, 49% of them appearing once. This specimen consisted of CD8+ T cells sorted from blood, obtained at week 0. The source of this sequence is a human donor with alopecia areata.

The CDR3 DNA follows: TGTGCCAGCAGTTTTTTCCCCCACCAGGGACCTGAAGCTTTCTTT. Amino acid sequence: CASSFFPHQGPEAFF. This chain links TRBV27 with TRBJ1-1, with D tentatively TRBD1 (5 bases). The germline V gene encodes CDR1 MNHEY and CDR2 SMNVEV (reference sequence). The CDR3 extends over 15 amino acids. The V end lost 3 bases, the J end lost 6 bases, and 17 bases lay between the germline ends.